The entry that follows covers one T cell receptor (beta chain) sequence. This sample was included in a study of shared clonotypes between healthy human individuals. Sequenced by immunoSEQ multiplex PCR; TCRdb stores in-frame clones only, minus some. The repertoire holds some 1.4 million clones, more than 95% seen once, with more than 0.9% in the top ten. The V end lost 0 bases, the J end lost 7 bases, and 19 bases lay between the germline ends. The CDR3 extends over 17 amino acids. The V gene's germline CDR1 is SGHDN and CDR2 FVKESK. What was sequenced was naive CD4+ T cells sorted from blood. Described subset: CD45RA+ positively selected. This rearrangement joins TRBV14 to TRBJ2-1, with a possible D match to TRBD2 (5 bases). The sequence came from a man in his thirties or forties in good health. CDR3 in DNA: TGTGCCAGCAGCCAAGATTCCGTGTGGGAGCTGGATAATGAGCAGTTCTTC. The encoded protein is CASSQDSVWELDNEQFF. The variable domain in full, with the rest retrieved from reference TRBV14 and TRBJ2-1, is EAGVTQFPSHSVIEKGQTVTLRCDPISGHDNLYWYRRVMGKEIKFLLHFVKESKQDESGMPNNRFLAERTGGTYSTLKVQPAELEDSGVYFCASSQDSVWELDNEQFFGPGTRLTVL.